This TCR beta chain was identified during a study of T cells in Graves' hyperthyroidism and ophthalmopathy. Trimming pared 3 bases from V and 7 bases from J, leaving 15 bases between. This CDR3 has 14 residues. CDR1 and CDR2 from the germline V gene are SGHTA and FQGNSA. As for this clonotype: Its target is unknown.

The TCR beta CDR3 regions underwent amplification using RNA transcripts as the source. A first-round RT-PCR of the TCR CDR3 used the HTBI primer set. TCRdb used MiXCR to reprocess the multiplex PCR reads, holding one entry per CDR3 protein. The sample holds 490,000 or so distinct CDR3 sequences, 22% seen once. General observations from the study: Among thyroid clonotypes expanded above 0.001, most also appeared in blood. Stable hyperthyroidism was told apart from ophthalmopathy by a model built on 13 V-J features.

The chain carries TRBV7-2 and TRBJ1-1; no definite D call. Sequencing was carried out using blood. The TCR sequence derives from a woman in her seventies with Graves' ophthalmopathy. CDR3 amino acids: CASSFSGSRSEAFF. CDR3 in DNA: TGTGCCAGCAGCTTCAGCGGCAGTCGGAGTGAAGCTTTCTTT.